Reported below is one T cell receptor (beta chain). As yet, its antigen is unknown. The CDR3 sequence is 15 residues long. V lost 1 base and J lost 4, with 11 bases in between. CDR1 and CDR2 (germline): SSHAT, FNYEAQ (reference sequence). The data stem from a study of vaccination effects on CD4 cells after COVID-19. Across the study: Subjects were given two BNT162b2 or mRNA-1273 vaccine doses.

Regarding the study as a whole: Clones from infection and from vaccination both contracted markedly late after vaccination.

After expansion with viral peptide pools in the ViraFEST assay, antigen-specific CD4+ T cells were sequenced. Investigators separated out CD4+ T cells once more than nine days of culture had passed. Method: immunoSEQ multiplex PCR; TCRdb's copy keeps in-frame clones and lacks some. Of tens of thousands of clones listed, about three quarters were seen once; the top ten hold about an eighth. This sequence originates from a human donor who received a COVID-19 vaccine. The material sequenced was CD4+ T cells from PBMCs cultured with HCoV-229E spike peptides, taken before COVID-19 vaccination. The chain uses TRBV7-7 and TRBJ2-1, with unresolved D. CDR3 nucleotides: TGTGCCAGCAGCTTAGGCCTAGGAAGATACAATGAGCAGTTCTTC. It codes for CASSLGLGRYNEQFF.